One T cell receptor beta chain is described in this entry. These data are taken from a study of blood T cell repertoires in COVID-19. About the study: The United States, Italy and Spain supplied acute and convalescent COVID-19 samples.

The assay was immunoSEQ multiplex PCR, and TCRdb's table has in-frame clones only and misses some. The profile shows approximately 100,000 clones, 70% to 85% of them singletons. The CDR3 has 16 amino acids. The germline CDR1 and CDR2 sequences are SQVTM and ANQGSEA. The junction had 7 bases not matched to a gene; V was cut back by 6 bases and J by 6 bases. The specimen was peripheral blood. The V gene is TRBV29-1, the J gene TRBJ2-2; TRBD2 aligns across 16 bases. The receptor was derived from a man aged 65 to 85 with active or convalescent COVID-19. Written as DNA, the CDR3 is TGCAGCGTCCCGGGACTAGCGGGAGGGGACTCCGGGGAGCTGTTTTTT. Its protein is CSVPGLAGGDSGELFF.